Listed here are 10 T cell receptor beta chains from one sample, sequenced in a study of CD8 T cells in acute hepatitis C reinfection. Documented time point: naive CD8 control sorted from an acute-time-point sample. Here immunoSEQ multiplex PCR was the method, and the copy in TCRdb shows in-frame clones only, minus some. The sample includes approximately 39,000 clones, just under 90% of them seen just once. Sequencing was carried out using naive CD8+ T cells from PBMCs. These receptors were obtained from a man aged 25 to 45 with chronic hepatitis C.

The chain employs TRBV9 and TRBJ1-2; weak D call: TRBD1 (5 bases). Germline-derived CDR1 and CDR2 are SGDLS and YYNGEE. Trimming took 0 bases from V and 7 from J, leaving 13 bases between them. This CDR3 contains 14 residues. CDR3 in amino acids: CASSVAQGGFGYTF. In DNA, the CDR3 is TGTGCCAGCAGCGTAGCCCAGGGAGGGTTTGGCTACACCTTC.

The chain links TRBV2 to TRBJ2-7; 7 bases are a match to TRBD1. Losses at the gene ends were 2 bases for V and 3 bases for J; bases not matched to a gene: 1. The CDR3 runs 13 residues. CDR1 is SNHLY and CDR2 is FYNNEI in the germline V gene. The CDR3 DNA sequence: TGTGCCAGCAGTGAAAGGGGGCGCTACGAGCAGTACTTC. It translates to CASSERGRYEQYF.

V is TRBV7-9 and J is TRBJ2-1; TRBD1 or TRBD2 may be the D gene (6 bases each). The length of the CDR3 is 17 residues. V was trimmed by 3 bases and J by 5 bases, leaving 20 bases between them. The germline CDR1 and CDR2 sequences are SEHNR and FQNEAQ (reference sequence). The CDR3 region has the DNA TGTGCCAGCAGCTTTCGGGGGCTAGGAGGTTTCGACAATGAGCAGTTCTTC. Protein sequence: CASSFRGLGGFDNEQFF.

The chain recombines TRBV19 with TRBJ2-3; D is possibly TRBD2 (6 bases). The CDR3 is 13 amino acids. CDR1 and CDR2 from the germline V gene are LNHDA and SQIVND (reference sequence). V gave up 3 bases and J gave up 4 bases, with 8 bases separating them. CDR3 sequence (DNA): TGTGCCAGTAGTATGTGGGGGGCAGATACGCAGTATTTT. Amino acid sequence: CASSMWGADTQYF.

This clone came up a few times. The rearrangement joins TRBV7-9 to TRBJ2-7, with D unclear. The CDR3 has 14 amino acids. Looked up from germline, CDR1 is SEHNR and CDR2 is FQNEAQ (reference sequence). V was clipped by 4 bases and J by 7 bases, with 17 bases between them. CDR3 region: CASSSPPKSREQYF. Written as DNA, the CDR3 is TGTGCCAGCAGCTCCCCCCCAAAATCGAGGGAGCAGTACTTC.

The chain uses TRBV7-9 and TRBJ2-7; D is uncertain. The V end lost 5 bases, the J end lost 5 bases, and 10 bases lay between the germline ends. The CDR3 has 12 residues. CDR1 SEHNR and CDR2 FQNEAQ come from the germline V gene (reference sequence). The CDR3, as DNA: TGTGCCAGCAGCCCATCCTGGGACGAGCAGTACTTC. Amino acid sequence: CASSPSWDEQYF.

J is TRBJ2-1 and V is TRBV5-1; D is uncertain. The length of the CDR3 is 13 residues. CDR1 and CDR2 (germline): SGHRS, YFSETQ. Trimming took 5 bases from V and 0 from J, leaving 6 bases between them. The CDR3 nucleotides are TGCGCCAGCAGGGTCAGCTCCTACAATGAGCAGTTCTTC. As protein: CASRVSSYNEQFF.

V and J are TRBV4-1 and TRBJ1-6; D not certain. V lost 6 bases, J lost 5 bases, and 8 bases lay in between. The CDR3 has 13 residues. The germline V gene has CDR1 MGHRA and CDR2 YSYEKL. The CDR3 DNA reads as TGCGCCAGCAGTGTGCTAAATAATTCACCCCTCCACTTT. It is translated as CASSVLNNSPLHF.

The chain couples TRBV5-6 to TRBJ2-3, with TRBD2 matching 9 bases. The CDR3 contains 15 residues. Germline CDR1 SGHDT, CDR2 YYEEEE. V was clipped by 3 bases and J by 14 bases; unmatched bases: 16. The CDR3: CASSSLTQPGLAPYF. DNA of the CDR3: TGTGCCAGCAGCTCACTGACTCAACCGGGACTAGCTCCGTATTTT.

This clone was detected a few times. The CDR3 is CASSKFDRGNYGYTF. CDR3 bases: TGTGCCAGCAGCAAATTCGACAGGGGAAACTATGGCTACACCTTC. The rearrangement uses TRBV21-1 and TRBJ1-2; TRBD1 is the table's D call, not checked against the DNA. TRBV21-1 is an annotated pseudogene. This CDR3 has 15 residues.